This paragraph reports one TCR beta chain. The clone's antigen remains unknown. The record has no base qualities; no much larger clone is one base away. This record comes from a study of technical replicates of blood from a handful of donors (dated by TCRdb to the late 2010s). Preparation of the library involved the immunoSEQ multiplex PCR assay. Imported from immuneACCESS, the table was reduced by TCRdb to in-frame sequences with V and J called. These copies leave out some clones; in studies compared against another copy, an unresolved V gene accounts for under half, and the cause of the remainder is not known. The sample table lists just under 100,000 clones, roughly 96% of them with a count of one. The leading ten clones occupy 0.21% of the sample. Looking up the germline V gene (reference sequence) yields CDR1 LNHDA and CDR2 SQIVND. V was cut back by 8 bases and J by 6 bases, leaving a gap of 9 bases between them. Taken from cysteine to phenylalanine, the CDR3 has 11 residues. Solely the CDR3 DNA is kept, with 33 bases framed from the first base.

Sequencing was done on a sample of T cells isolated from PBMCs. This chain is built from TRBV19 and TRBJ2-3; TRBD1 is a possible D gene, resting on 5 matching bases. This receptor was identified in a human donor in good health. The DNA is TGTGCCAGTCTCAAGGGGGATACGCAGTATTTT. Its product reads: CASLKGDTQYF.